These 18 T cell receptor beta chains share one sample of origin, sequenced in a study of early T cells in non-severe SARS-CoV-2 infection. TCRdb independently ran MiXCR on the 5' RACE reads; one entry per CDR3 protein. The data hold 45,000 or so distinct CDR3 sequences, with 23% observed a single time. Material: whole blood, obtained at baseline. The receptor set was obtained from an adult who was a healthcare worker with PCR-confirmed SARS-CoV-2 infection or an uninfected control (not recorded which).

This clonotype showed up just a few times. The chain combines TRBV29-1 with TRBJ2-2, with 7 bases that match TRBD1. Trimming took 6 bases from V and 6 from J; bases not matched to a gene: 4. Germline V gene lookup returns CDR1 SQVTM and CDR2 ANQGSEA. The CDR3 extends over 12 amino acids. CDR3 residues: CSVSGGSGELFF. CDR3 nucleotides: TGCAGCGTGTCAGGGGGATCCGGGGAGCTGTTTTTT.

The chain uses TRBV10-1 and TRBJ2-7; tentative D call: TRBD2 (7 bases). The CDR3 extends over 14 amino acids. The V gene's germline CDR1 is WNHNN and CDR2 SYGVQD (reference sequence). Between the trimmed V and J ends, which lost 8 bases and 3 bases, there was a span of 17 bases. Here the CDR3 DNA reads TGCGCCAGCTCGGGGGGCAGCGGAAACTACGAGCAGTACTTC. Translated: CASSGGSGNYEQYF.

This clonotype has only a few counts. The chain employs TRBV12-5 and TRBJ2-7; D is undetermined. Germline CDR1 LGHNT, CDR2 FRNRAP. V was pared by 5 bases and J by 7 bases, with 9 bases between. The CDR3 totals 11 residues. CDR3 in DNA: TGTGCTAGTGGTACGGGCCGTGAGCAGTACTTC. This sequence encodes CASGTGREQYF.

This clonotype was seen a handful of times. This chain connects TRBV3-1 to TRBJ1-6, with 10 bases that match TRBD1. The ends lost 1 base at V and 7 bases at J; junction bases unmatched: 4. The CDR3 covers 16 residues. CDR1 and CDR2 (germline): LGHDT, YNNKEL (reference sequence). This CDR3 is CASSQGQGARNSPLHF. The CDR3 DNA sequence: TGTGCCAGCAGCCAAGGACAGGGGGCGCGGAATTCACCCCTCCACTTT.

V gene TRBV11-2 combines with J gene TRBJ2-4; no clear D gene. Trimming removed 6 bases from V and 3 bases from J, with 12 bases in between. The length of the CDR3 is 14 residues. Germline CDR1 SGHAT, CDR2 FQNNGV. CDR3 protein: CASSWSPDKNIQYF. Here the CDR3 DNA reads TGTGCCAGCAGTTGGTCCCCGGACAAAAACATTCAGTACTTC.

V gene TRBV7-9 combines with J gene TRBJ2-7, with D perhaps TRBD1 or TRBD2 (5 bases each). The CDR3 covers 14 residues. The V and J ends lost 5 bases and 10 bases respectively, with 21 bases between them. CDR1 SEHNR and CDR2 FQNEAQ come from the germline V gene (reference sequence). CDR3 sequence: CASSLDGTVPSQYF. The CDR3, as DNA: TGTGCCAGCAGCCTTGATGGGACGGTCCCCTCCCAGTACTTC.

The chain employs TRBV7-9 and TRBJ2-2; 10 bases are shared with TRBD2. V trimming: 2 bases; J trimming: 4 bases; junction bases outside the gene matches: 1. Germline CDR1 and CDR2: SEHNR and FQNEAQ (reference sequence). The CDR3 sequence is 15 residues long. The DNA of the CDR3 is TGTGCCAGCAGCTTACTAGCGGGGGCCACCGGGGAGCTGTTTTTT. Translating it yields CASSLLAGATGELFF.

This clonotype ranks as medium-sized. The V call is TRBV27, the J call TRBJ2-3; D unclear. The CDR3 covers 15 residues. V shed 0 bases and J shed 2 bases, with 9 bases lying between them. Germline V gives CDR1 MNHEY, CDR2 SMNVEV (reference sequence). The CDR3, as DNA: TGTGCCAGCAGTTTATCCCTACCTTACACAGATACGCAGTATTTT. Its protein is CASSLSLPYTDTQYF.

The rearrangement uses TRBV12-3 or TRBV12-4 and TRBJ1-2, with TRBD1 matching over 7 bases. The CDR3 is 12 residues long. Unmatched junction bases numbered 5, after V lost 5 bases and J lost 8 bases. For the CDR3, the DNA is TGTGCCAGCAGTACCGGACAGGACGGCTACACCTTC. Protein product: CASSTGQDGYTF.

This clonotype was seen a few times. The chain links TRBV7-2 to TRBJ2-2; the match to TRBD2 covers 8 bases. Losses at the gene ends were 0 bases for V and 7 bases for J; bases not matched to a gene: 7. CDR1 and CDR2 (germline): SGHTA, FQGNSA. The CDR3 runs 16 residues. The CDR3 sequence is CASSLARTSPGGELFF. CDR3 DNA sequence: TGTGCCAGCAGCTTAGCGAGGACTAGCCCCGGCGGGGAGCTGTTTTTT.

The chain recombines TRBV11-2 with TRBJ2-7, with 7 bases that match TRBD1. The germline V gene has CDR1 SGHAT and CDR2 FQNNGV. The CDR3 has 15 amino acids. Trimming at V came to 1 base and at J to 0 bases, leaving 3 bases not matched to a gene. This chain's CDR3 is CASSLVGTASYEQYF. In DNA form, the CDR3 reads TGTGCCAGCAGCTTAGTCGGGACAGCCTCCTACGAGCAGTACTTC.

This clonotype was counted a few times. The CDR3 bases are TGTGCCAGCAGCTCGCAGACTAGCGGGGCCCAAGAGACCCAGTACTTC. Residues: CASSSQTSGAQETQYF. The chain carries TRBV7-9 and TRBJ2-5; 11 bases line up with TRBD2. This CDR3 spans 16 amino acids. Germline CDR1 is SEHNR and CDR2 is FQNEAQ (reference sequence). The V gene end was trimmed by 4 bases and the J gene end by 1 base; junction bases not matched to a gene: 5.

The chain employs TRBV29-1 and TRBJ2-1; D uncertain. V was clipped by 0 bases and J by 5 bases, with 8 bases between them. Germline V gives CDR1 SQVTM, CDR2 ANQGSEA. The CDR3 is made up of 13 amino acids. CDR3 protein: CSVEDRLHNEQFF. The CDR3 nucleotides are TGCAGCGTTGAAGATCGACTCCACAATGAGCAGTTCTTC.

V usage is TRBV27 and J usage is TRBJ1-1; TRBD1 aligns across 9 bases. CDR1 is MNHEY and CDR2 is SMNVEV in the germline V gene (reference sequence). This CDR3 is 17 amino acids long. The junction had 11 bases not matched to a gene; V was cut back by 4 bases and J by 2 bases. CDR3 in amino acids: CASSSLQQDRGNTEAFF. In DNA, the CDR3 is TGTGCCAGCAGTTCACTCCAACAGGACAGGGGCAACACTGAAGCTTTCTTT.

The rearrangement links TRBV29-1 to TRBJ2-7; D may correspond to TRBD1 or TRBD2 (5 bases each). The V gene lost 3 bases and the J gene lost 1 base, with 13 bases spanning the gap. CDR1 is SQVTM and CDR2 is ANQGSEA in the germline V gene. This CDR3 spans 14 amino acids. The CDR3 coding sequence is TGCAGCGTTGACTCCCGGGACGGATCCTACGAGCAGTACTTC. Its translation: CSVDSRDGSYEQYF.

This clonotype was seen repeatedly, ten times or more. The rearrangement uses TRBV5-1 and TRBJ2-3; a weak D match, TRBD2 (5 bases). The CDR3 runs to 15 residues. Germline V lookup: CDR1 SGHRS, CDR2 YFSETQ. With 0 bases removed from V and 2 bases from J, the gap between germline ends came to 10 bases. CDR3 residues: CASSLELENTDTQYF. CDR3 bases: TGCGCCAGCAGCTTGGAACTAGAGAACACAGATACGCAGTATTTT. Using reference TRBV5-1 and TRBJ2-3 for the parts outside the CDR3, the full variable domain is KAGVTQTPRYLIKTRGQQVTLSCSPISGHRSVSWYQQTPGQGLQFLFEYFSETQRNKGNFPGRFSGRQFSNSRSEMNVSTLELGDSALYLCASSLELENTDTQYFGPGTRLTVL.

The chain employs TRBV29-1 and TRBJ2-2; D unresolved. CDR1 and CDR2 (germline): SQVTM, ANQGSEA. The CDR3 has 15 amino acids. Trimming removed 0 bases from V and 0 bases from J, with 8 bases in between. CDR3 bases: TGCAGCGTTGAAGACGGCAGATCGAACACCGGGGAGCTGTTTTTT. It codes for CSVEDGRSNTGELFF.

CDR3 residues: CASSLVAHLSYEQYF. Here the CDR3 DNA reads TGTGCCAGCAGCTTGGTGGCACATCTCTCCTACGAGCAGTACTTC. This chain connects TRBV5-5 to TRBJ2-7; D call uncertain. CDR1 SGHKS and CDR2 YYEKEE come from the germline V gene (reference sequence). V lost 0 bases, J lost 0 bases, and 10 bases lay in between. This CDR3 spans 15 amino acids.